This T cell receptor (beta chain) originates from a study of T cell responses to AZD1222 COVID-19 vaccine. Regarding the study as a whole: No day 14 peak samples; only post-peak repertoires were characterized. There were mostly white British donors and more females than males, and clonal diversity was possibly underestimated.

As concerns this clone: What it binds is not known.

With V trimmed by 4 bases and J by 4 bases, 12 bases remained unmatched. The germline V gene has CDR1 SGHRS and CDR2 YFSETQ. This CDR3 has 16 residues. Sequencing used immunoSEQ multiplex PCR; TCRdb keeps in-frame clones, though not all of them. There are approximately 130,000 clones in the sample; roughly nine tenths occur only once, and around a tenth lies in the top ten. Second-dose recipients at about 4 or about 12 weeks were treated as one pooled group. The chain links TRBV5-1 to TRBJ1-1; TRBD1 aligns across 8 bases. This specimen consisted of peripheral blood, obtained 28 days after the second AZD1222 dose. The sequence came from an adult who received the AZD1222 COVID-19 vaccine. Here the CDR3 reads CASSVMAQGAGTEAFF. CDR3 nucleotides: TGCGCCAGCAGCGTCATGGCTCAGGGGGCCGGCACTGAAGCTTTCTTT.